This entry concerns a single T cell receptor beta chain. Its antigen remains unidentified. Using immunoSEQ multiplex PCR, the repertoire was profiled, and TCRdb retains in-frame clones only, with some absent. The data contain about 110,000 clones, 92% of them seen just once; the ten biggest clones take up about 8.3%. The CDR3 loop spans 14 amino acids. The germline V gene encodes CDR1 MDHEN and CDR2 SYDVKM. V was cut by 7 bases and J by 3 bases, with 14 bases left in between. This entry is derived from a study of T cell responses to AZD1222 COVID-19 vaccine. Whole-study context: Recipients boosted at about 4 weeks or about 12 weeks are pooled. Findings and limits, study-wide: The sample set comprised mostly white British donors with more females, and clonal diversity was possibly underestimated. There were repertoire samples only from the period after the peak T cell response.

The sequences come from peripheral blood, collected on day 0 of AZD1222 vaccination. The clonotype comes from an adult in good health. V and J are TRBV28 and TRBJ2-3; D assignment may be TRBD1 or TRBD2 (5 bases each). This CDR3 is CASTTGHLTDTQYF. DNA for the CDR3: TGTGCCAGCACTACGGGGCATCTAACAGATACGCAGTATTTT.